Listed below are T cell receptor beta chains from one sample, sequenced in a study of blood T cells in healthy people across ages. From the 5' RACE reads, TCRdb called clonotypes with MiXCR, one entry per CDR3 protein. This table holds 890,000 or so distinct CDR3 sequences, approximately 65% found once. Material for sequencing was blood. The receptors originated from a man aged 30-40 years in good health. Each CDR3 is given with its conserved first and last residue. Only some rows state a clone size, as once, few, many or a class for expanded clones.

abundance	v_gene	j_gene	CDR3aa
few	TRBV28	TRBJ1-2	CASSQDRDRGYTF
-	TRBV4-2	TRBJ2-4	CASSQGTSGDLIQYF
-	TRBV24-1	TRBJ2-5	CATSDPPGATQETQYF
-	TRBV4-1	TRBJ2-1	CASSQAIGHYNEQFF
-	TRBV6-5	TRBJ2-7	CASSYSTGTTYEQYF
few	TRBV2	-	CAGIQGTRSLEQYF
-	TRBV7-2	TRBJ1-6	CVSSTSGPRAPLHF
few	TRBV7-2	TRBJ2-1	CASSLMGGWHEQFF
-	TRBV6-6	TRBJ2-5	CASSPDRGYQETQYF
-	TRBV6-2/TRBV6-3	TRBJ2-1	CASSYSGSGGFLSYNEQFF
few	TRBV12-3/TRBV12-4	TRBJ1-5	CASSFDKDYQPQHF
-	TRBV20-1	TRBJ2-5	CSADSQETQYF
-	TRBV20-1	-	CSATVQGVLVVETQYF
few	TRBV28	TRBJ2-7	CASSLRGRSYEQYF
-	TRBV7-9	TRBJ2-1	CASSITRDRALFF
-	TRBV2	TRBJ1-6	CASSEFRQGEGSPLHF
-	TRBV3-1	TRBJ2-5	CASSQMLFQETQYF
once	TRBV29-1	TRBJ2-1	CSVEGQGRTSYQRFF
once	TRBV6-5	TRBJ2-7	CASSYSNIGPYEQYF
few	TRBV5-1	TRBJ2-1	CASSLESQSYNEQFF
-	TRBV6-5	TRBJ2-1	CASSERGSYNEQFF
-	TRBV7-9	TRBJ1-1	CASSPSPGGVTTEAFF
once	TRBV6-2/TRBV6-3	TRBJ2-7	CASNQERGPSYEQYF
-	TRBV2	TRBJ2-7	CASFRTGTNLDEQYF
-	TRBV12-3/TRBV12-4	TRBJ2-4	CASSSALGISNIQYF
-	TRBV30	TRBJ2-3	CASKLLPLGADTQYF
-	TRBV20-1	TRBJ2-7	CSARASPGAGRTYEQYF
-	TRBV20-1	TRBJ2-7	CSASLSGGPSYEQYF
-	TRBV6-5	-	CASSYGGGVGSCEQYF
-	TRBV11-3	TRBJ2-5	CASSSPGDAFETQYF
many	TRBV20-1	TRBJ1-2	CSAREPTGGSYGYTF
-	TRBV6-1	TRBJ2-6	CASRSHTGEGSAGANVLTF
once	TRBV5-1	TRBJ2-7	CASSSTRSSSNEQYF
-	TRBV9	TRBJ2-1	CASSSGQGATRNEQFF
-	TRBV5-6	TRBJ2-7	CASSLRQGYYEQNF
once	TRBV4-3	TRBJ2-3	CASSQDAERGDTQYF
-	TRBV7-9	TRBJ1-2	CVSSLQKDRGYGYTF
few	TRBV7-8	TRBJ2-5	CASSLVHQETQYF
few	TRBV6-5	TRBJ2-7	CASSYSITGDFEQYF
-	TRBV30	TRBJ1-2	CAWSFQGALYGYTF
once	TRBV20-1	TRBJ2-4	CSAQGWDKNIQYF
-	TRBV12-3/TRBV12-4	TRBJ2-3	CASRGPRGRSDTQYF